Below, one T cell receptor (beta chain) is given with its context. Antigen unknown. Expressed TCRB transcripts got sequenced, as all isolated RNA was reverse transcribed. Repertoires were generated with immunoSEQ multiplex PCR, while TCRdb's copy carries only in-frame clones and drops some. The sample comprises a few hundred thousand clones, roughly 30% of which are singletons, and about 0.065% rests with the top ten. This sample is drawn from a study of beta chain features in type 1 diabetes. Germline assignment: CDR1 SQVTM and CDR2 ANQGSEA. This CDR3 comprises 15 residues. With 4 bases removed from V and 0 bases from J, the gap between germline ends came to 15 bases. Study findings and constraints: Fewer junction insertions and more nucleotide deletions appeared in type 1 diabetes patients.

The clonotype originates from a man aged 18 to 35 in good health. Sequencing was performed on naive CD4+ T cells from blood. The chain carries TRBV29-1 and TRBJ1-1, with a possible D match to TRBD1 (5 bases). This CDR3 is CSVGLRAGVNTEAFF. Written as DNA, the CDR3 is TGCAGCGTTGGACTCAGGGCTGGAGTGAACACTGAAGCTTTCTTT.